The next 10 T cell receptor beta chains were all read from a single sample in a study of cytomegalovirus exposure and HLA in healthy donors. Primers: 60 Vbeta forward and 13 Jbeta reverse. Sequencing used immunoSEQ multiplex PCR; TCRdb keeps in-frame clones, though not all of them. The data hold around 97,000 clones, with approximately 70% observed a single time. Sequencing input: PBMCs. The receptor source for this set is a man aged 35-49 years in good health and CMV-seronegative.

The chain couples TRBV7-8 to TRBJ1-3; D unresolved. This CDR3 spans 14 amino acids. Per germline, CDR1 SGHVS and CDR2 FQNEAQ. V lost 0 bases and J lost 0, with 3 bases in between. The CDR3 DNA follows: TGTGCCAGCAGCTTAGCGAGCTCTGGAAACACCATATATTTT. Translating gives CASSLASSGNTIYF.

The chain carries TRBV10-3 and TRBJ2-2; 7 positions agree with TRBD2. This CDR3 is built from 15 residues. Trimming cost V 3 bases and J 7 bases; bases outside gene matches: 8. Per the germline V gene, CDR1 is ENHRY and CDR2 is SYGVKD. CDR3 nucleotide sequence: TGTGCCATCAGTGATAGGACTAGAATGTACGGGGAGCTGTTTTTT. Its translation is CAISDRTRMYGELFF.

The chain has TRBV20-1 and TRBJ1-1; D call uncertain. The CDR3 has 11 residues. Between the trimmed V and J ends, which lost 4 bases and 11 bases, there was a span of 14 bases. CDR1 is DFQATT, CDR2 SNEGSKA, per germline (reference sequence). The CDR3 DNA sequence: TGCAGTGCTAAGCGGACGGTCTTGGCTTTCTTT. Translation gives CSAKRTVLAFF.

In DNA form, the CDR3 reads TGTGCCAGCAGCGGACCGACTAGCCACTACGAGCAGTACTTC. Its translation is CASSGPTSHYEQYF. This sequence joins TRBV13 and TRBJ2-7; 7 bases line up with TRBD2. The CDR3 contains 14 residues. V trimming: 5 bases; J trimming: 3 bases; junction bases outside the gene matches: 7. Per the germline V gene, CDR1 is PRHDT and CDR2 is FYEKMQ (reference sequence).

The sample holds a few counts of this clone. The rearrangement joins TRBV5-6 to TRBJ1-1; 11 bases agree with TRBD1. The CDR3 has 15 amino acids. Germline CDR1 SGHDT, CDR2 YYEEEE. The V gene end was trimmed by 1 base and the J gene end by 6 bases; junction bases not matched to a gene: 5. CDR3 sequence: CASSLRDRGVPEAFF. CDR3 DNA: TGTGCCAGCAGCTTGAGGGACAGGGGGGTCCCTGAAGCTTTCTTT.

This clone has a single count. The gene calls are TRBV9 and TRBJ2-3; 9 nucleotides align to TRBD1. CDR1 SGDLS and CDR2 YYNGEE come from the germline V gene. Trimming at V came to 0 bases and at J to 9 bases, leaving 11 bases not matched to a gene. CDR3 length: 16 amino acids. CDR3 sequence (DNA): TGTGCCAGCAGCGTAGTCCCGGACAGGGGAGGTCGGACGCAGTATTTT. Protein sequence: CASSVVPDRGGRTQYF.

The rearrangement joins TRBV14 to TRBJ2-3; TRBD2 might be the D (6 bases). The CDR3 is made up of 14 amino acids. Trimming shortened V by 4 bases and J by 5 bases, and 13 bases separated the two germline ends. CDR1 and CDR2 (germline): SGHDN, FVKESK. CDR3 sequence: CASSLWYSGDTQYF. CDR3 sequence (DNA): TGTGCCAGCAGCCTCTGGTATAGCGGAGATACGCAGTATTTT. Full variable domain (rest looked up from reference TRBV14 and TRBJ2-3): EAGVTQFPSHSVIEKGQTVTLRCDPISGHDNLYWYRRVMGKEIKFLLHFVKESKQDESGMPNNRFLAERTGGTYSTLKVQPAELEDSGVYFCASSLWYSGDTQYFGPGTRLTVL.

This chain connects TRBV18 to TRBJ2-5, with TRBD1 matching over 8 bases. The J call is uncertain, as TRBJ2-7 better fits the DNA end. CDR1 is KGHSH and CDR2 is LQKENI in the germline V gene. CDR3 length: 14 amino acids. The CDR3, as DNA: TGTGCCAGCTCACGACGGGACAGGCGAAACGAGCAGTACTTC. It encodes CASSRRDRRNEQYF.

The genes are TRBV5-1 and TRBJ2-1, with 7 bases lining up with TRBD1. This CDR3 is built from 13 residues. Germline lookup yields CDR1 SGHRS and CDR2 YFSETQ. Trimming cost V 0 bases and J 7 bases; bases outside gene matches: 1. The CDR3 reads CASSLAQGNEQFF. CDR3 nucleotides: TGCGCCAGCAGCTTGGCACAGGGGAATGAGCAGTTCTTC.

The chain employs TRBV13 and TRBJ1-5; the D is unclear. The germline V gene encodes CDR1 PRHDT and CDR2 FYEKMQ (reference sequence). The CDR3 is 16 amino acids. With 1 base removed from V and 5 bases from J, the gap between germline ends came to 15 bases. The CDR3 bases are TGTGCCAGCAGCTTAGAATTCGAGGAGGTTGATCAGCCCCAGCATTTT. Amino acid sequence: CASSLEFEEVDQPQHF.